This T cell receptor beta chain derives from a study of beta chain features in type 1 diabetes. This clone appeared many times. Its antigen is unidentified. The CDR3 totals 11 residues. V lost 4 bases and J lost 8, with 6 bases in between. The V gene's germline CDR1 is ENHRY and CDR2 SYGVKD. General study findings and limits: Shortening that was moderate but significant affected the TCRB CDR3s of Type 1 diabetes patients in all four CD4+ subsets.

The sequenced template was cDNA made from the entire isolated RNA. Data came from immunoSEQ multiplex PCR; TCRdb stores just in-frame clones and leaves some out. The table records about 350,000 clones, 20% of them present only once. The chain combines TRBV10-3 with TRBJ2-1; D not certain. The TCR was taken from a woman aged 18-30 years in good health. The source material was naive CD4+ T cells from blood. In DNA form, the CDR3 reads TGTGCCATCAGTGTTTTCGATGAGCAGTTCTTC. This encodes CAISVFDEQFF.